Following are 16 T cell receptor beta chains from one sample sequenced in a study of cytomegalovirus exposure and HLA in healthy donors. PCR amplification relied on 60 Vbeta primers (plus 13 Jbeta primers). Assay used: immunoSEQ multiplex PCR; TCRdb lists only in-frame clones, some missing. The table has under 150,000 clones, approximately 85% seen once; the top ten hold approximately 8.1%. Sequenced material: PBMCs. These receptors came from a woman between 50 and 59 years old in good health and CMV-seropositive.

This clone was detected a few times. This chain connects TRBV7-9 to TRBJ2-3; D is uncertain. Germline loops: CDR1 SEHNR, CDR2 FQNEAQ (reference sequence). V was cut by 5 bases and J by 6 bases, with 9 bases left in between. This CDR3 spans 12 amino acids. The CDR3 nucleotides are TGTGCCAGCAGCAGACCCAGGGATACGCAGTATTTT. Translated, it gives CASSRPRDTQYF.

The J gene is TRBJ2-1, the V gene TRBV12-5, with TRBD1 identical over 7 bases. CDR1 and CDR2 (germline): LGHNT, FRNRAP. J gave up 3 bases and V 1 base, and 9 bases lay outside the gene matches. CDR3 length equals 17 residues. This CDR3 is CASGLALQGKSYNEQFF. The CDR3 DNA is TGTGCTAGTGGTTTGGCCTTACAGGGGAAGAGCTACAATGAGCAGTTCTTC.

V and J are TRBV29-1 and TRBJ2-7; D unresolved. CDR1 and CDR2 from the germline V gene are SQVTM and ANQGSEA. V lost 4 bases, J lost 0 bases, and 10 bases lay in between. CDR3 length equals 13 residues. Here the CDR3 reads CSVGLASSYEQYF. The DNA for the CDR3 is TGCAGCGTTGGGTTGGCCAGCTCCTACGAGCAGTACTTC.

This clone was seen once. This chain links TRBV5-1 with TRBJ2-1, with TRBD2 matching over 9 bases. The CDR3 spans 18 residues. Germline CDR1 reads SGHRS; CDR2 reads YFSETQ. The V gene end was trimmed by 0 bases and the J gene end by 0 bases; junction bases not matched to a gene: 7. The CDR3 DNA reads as TGCGCCAGCAGCTTGGCCCCGGCTAGCGGGGCCTCCTACAATGAGCAGTTCTTC. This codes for CASSLAPASGASYNEQFF.

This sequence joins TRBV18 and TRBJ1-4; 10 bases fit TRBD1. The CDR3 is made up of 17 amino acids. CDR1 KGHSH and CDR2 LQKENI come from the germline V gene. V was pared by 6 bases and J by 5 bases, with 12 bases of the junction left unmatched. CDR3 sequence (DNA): TGTGCCAGCTCTCAAGGACAGGGGGGATCAGGAAATGAAAAACTGTTTTTT. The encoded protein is CASSQGQGGSGNEKLFF.

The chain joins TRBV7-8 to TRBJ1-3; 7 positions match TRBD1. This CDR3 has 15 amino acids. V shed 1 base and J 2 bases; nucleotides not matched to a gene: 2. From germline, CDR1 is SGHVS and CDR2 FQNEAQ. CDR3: CASSLGGTAGNTIYF. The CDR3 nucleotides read TGTGCCAGCAGCTTAGGTGGGACAGCTGGAAACACCATATATTTT.

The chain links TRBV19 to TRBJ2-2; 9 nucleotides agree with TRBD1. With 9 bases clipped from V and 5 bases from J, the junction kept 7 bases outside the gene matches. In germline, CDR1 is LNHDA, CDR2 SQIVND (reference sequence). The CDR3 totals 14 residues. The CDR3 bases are TGTGCCAGCCGGGACAGGGCGGCGACCGGGGAGCTGTTTTTT. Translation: CASRDRAATGELFF.

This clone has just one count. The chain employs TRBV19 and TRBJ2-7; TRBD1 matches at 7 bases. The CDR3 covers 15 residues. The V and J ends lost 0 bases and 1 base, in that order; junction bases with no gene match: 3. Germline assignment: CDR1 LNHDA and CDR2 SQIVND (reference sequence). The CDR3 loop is CASSIDRGQSYEQYF. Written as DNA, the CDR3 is TGTGCCAGTAGTATAGATCGGGGACAGTCCTACGAGCAGTACTTC.

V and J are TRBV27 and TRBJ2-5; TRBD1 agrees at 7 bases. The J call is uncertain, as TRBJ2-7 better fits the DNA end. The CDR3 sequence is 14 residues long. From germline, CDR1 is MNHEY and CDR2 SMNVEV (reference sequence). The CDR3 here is CASSSWGTAYEQYF. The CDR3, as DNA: TGTGCCAGCAGTTCATGGGGGACAGCCTACGAGCAGTACTTC.

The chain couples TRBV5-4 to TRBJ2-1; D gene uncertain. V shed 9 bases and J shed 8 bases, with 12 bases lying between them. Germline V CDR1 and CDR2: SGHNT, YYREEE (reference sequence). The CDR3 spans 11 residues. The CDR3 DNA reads TGTGCCATAGCCAGTGCTGATGAGCAGTTCTTC. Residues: CAIASADEQFF.

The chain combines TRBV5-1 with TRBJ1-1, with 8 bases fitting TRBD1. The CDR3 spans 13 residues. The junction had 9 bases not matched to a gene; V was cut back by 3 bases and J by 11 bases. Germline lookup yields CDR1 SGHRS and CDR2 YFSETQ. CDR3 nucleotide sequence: TGCGCCAGCAGCTCGGACACCGACAGGGGTGCTTTCTTT. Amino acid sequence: CASSSDTDRGAFF.

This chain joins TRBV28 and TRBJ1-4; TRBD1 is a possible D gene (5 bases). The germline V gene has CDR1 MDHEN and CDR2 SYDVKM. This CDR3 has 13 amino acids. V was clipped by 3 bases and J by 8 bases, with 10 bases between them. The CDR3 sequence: CASSFKTVEKLFF. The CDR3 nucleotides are TGTGCCAGCAGTTTTAAGACAGTGGAAAAACTGTTTTTT.

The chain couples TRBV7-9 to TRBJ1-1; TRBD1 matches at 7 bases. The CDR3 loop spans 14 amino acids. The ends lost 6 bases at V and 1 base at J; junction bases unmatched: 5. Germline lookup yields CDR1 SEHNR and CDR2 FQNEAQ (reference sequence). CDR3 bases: TGTGCCAGCAGGGGACAGCTATCGAACACTGAAGCTTTCTTT. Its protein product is CASRGQLSNTEAFF.

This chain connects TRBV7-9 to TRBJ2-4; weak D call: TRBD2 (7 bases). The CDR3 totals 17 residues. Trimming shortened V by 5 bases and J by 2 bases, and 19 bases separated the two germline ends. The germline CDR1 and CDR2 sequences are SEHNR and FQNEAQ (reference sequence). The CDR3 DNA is TGTGCCAGCAGCCCCGGGGGGCCGGGTAGGACCAAAAACATTCAGTACTTC. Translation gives CASSPGGPGRTKNIQYF.

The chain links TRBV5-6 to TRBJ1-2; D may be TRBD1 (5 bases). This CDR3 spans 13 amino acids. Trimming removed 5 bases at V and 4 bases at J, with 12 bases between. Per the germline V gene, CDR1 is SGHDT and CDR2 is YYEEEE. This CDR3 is CASRPVQVYGYTF. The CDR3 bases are TGTGCCAGCAGGCCCGTACAGGTCTATGGCTACACCTTC.

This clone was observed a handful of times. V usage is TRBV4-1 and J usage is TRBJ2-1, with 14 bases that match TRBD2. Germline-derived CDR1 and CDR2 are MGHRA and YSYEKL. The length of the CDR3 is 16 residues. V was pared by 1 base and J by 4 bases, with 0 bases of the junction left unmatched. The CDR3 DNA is TGCGCCAGCAGCCAAGGGACTAGCGGGAGGTACAATGAGCAGTTCTTC. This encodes CASSQGTSGRYNEQFF.